This TCR beta chain was obtained from a study of blood T cell repertoires in COVID-19. Study information: PBMCs, B-cell-depleted T cells, or T cells provided the cDNA or gDNA that made up the material.

TCRdb's table, derived via immunoSEQ multiplex PCR, lists solely in-frame clones and lacks some. Of about 280,000 clones listed, 90% are singletons. CDR3 size: 19 residues. Germline V gives CDR1 SEHNR, CDR2 FQNEAQ (reference sequence). V lost 1 base and J lost 6; bases outside the gene matches: 15. This receptor was obtained from a woman aged 18-30 years with acute COVID-19. The V and J genes are TRBV7-9 and TRBJ2-2, with 9 bases identical to TRBD2. The sequenced material came from PBMCs or T cells enriched from blood (not recorded which). This chain's CDR3 is CASSLGWIAGEENPGELFF. Written as DNA, the CDR3 is TGTGCCAGCAGCTTAGGTTGGATAGCGGGAGAGGAAAACCCCGGGGAGCTGTTTTTT.